A single T cell receptor (beta chain) is shown here with its context. Its antigen is unidentified. This specimen comes from a study of blood T cells in healthy people across ages. Study-wide results and caveats: Donor CMV status, an unknown factor, possibly confounded changes in expanded clonotypes. Among long-lived donors, naive CD4+ cells were more numerous and diversity higher than in aged donors.

Combining a sample-barcoded 5' primer with a J-beta primer mix, a second PCR ran for roughly 6 to 12 cycles. TCRdb itself ran the 5' RACE reads through MiXCR, one entry per CDR3 protein. Among about 1.5 million distinct CDR3 sequences listed, about 40% were seen once. The draw of peripheral blood yielded ten milliliters from each donor. A minimum of 6 micrograms of total RNA was extracted per sample. Germline-derived CDR1 and CDR2 are SGHTA and FQGNSA. Trimming pared 5 bases from V and 5 bases from J, leaving 24 bases between. The CDR3 runs 17 residues. The sequence was obtained from a young woman in good health. The rearrangement links TRBV7-2 to TRBJ2-5, with D uncertain. The specimen sequenced was blood. CDR3 DNA sequence: TGTGCCAGCAGCCCTCTGACTCAAGCGAGGACGAGGGAGACCCAGTACTTC. It codes for CASSPLTQARTRETQYF.